One and the same sample provided the 17 T cell receptor beta chains below, sequenced in a study of blood T cell repertoires in COVID-19 (dated by TCRdb to 2018 to 2020). Library creation used the immunoSEQ multiplex PCR assay. The source is immuneACCESS, and TCRdb retained only in-frame sequences with V and J called. Part of the clones is not carried over; for the studies checked, unresolved V genes explain less than half of this, and the remainder is unexplained. This sample lists about 300,000 clones; more than 80% were detected once. Clones ranked in the top ten supply roughly 5.9% of the sample. The sample consisted of peripheral blood. These receptors all stem from a woman in her forties or fifties with COVID-19, enrolled during active disease.

This chain links TRBV3-1 (or the pseudogene TRBV3-2) with TRBJ2-5, with 7 bases aligning to TRBD1. With 3 bases clipped from V and 4 bases from J, the junction kept 11 bases outside the gene matches. Germline lookup yields CDR1 LGHDT and CDR2 YNNKEL (reference sequence). The CDR3 totals 16 residues. For the CDR3, the DNA is TGTGCCAGCAGCCACACCAGACAGGGCGGCGGAGAGACCCAGTACTTC. It is translated as CASSHTRQGGGETQYF.

This clone was recorded a few times. The rearrangement links TRBV7-9 to TRBJ2-5; 9 positions match TRBD2. Germline V gene sequence: CDR1 SEHNR, CDR2 FQNEAQ (reference sequence). The CDR3 is 16 amino acids. With 5 bases clipped from V and 4 bases from J, the junction kept 11 bases outside the gene matches. CDR3 in DNA: TGTGCCAGCAGCCGAAATGCGGGAGGGCCTCCAGAGACCCAGTACTTC. Amino acids: CASSRNAGGPPETQYF.

The chain has TRBV27 and TRBJ2-7; TRBD2 aligns across 13 bases. The V segment lost 3 bases and the J segment 7 bases; nucleotides outside the gene matches: 6. The CDR3 has 15 amino acids. Germline V gene sequence: CDR1 MNHEY, CDR2 SMNVEV (reference sequence). The CDR3 loop reads CASSFNMGLAGEQYF. CDR3 DNA sequence: TGTGCCAGCAGTTTCAACATGGGACTAGCGGGAGAGCAGTACTTC.

The V call is TRBV7-7, the J call TRBJ2-1; 11 bases fit TRBD1. CDR1 is SSHAT, CDR2 FNYEAQ, per germline (reference sequence). Trimming cost V 0 bases and J 8 bases; bases outside gene matches: 6. There are 16 residues in the CDR3. Written as DNA, the CDR3 is TGTGCCAGCAGCTTAGCCCGGGACAGGGGGTTCGATGAGCAGTTCTTC. Protein product: CASSLARDRGFDEQFF.

This clone was observed a single time. The chain joins TRBV6-5 to TRBJ1-5, with TRBD1 matching 7 bases. V shed 4 bases and J 4 bases; nucleotides not matched to a gene: 4. Germline values: CDR1 MNHEY, CDR2 SVGAGI. The CDR3 length is 14 residues. CDR3 sequence: CASSSGQVNQPQHF. CDR3 sequence (DNA): TGTGCCAGCAGTTCCGGACAGGTTAATCAGCCCCAGCATTTT.

The J gene is TRBJ1-2, the V gene TRBV3-1 (or the pseudogene TRBV3-2), with a tentative D call TRBD1 (5 bases). Germline CDR1 LGHDT, CDR2 YNNKEL (reference sequence). V shed 1 base and J shed 6 bases, with 18 bases lying between them. The CDR3 has 16 amino acids. DNA for the CDR3: TGTGCCAGCAGCCAAGTACCTTTACAGACAGTGAATGGCTACACCTTC. It encodes CASSQVPLQTVNGYTF.

The chain combines TRBV29-1 with TRBJ1-5; weak D call: TRBD1 (6 bases). The CDR3 has 12 residues. Germline V CDR1 and CDR2: SQVTM, ANQGSEA. V was trimmed by 5 bases and J by 4 bases, leaving 9 bases between them. CDR3 in amino acids: CSVSGQNQPQHF. The CDR3, as DNA: TGCAGCGTTTCTGGACAGAATCAGCCCCAGCATTTT.

The rearrangement joins TRBV2 to TRBJ1-2; no firm D call. This CDR3 has 12 amino acids. Trimming cost V 3 bases and J 11 bases, with 13 bases left between them. The germline gives CDR1 SNHLY, CDR2 FYNNEI. CDR3 nucleotide sequence: TGTGCCAGCAGTGACGTCCAGCCGACATACACCTTC. Translating it yields CASSDVQPTYTF.

The rearrangement uses TRBV5-6 and TRBJ2-7; D possibly corresponds to TRBD2 (6 bases). The CDR3 loop spans 15 amino acids. V lost 0 bases and J lost 6, with 16 bases in between. Germline values: CDR1 SGHDT, CDR2 YYEEEE. The DNA of the CDR3 is TGTGCCAGCAGCTTGGCCCGGGCGGGACTCAGCGAGCAGTACTTC. It specifies CASSLARAGLSEQYF.

This chain joins TRBV11-3 and TRBJ2-1; 8 bases match TRBD1. J was trimmed by 2 bases and V by 5 bases; bases with no gene match: 2. The CDR3 is made up of 14 amino acids. CDR1 is SGHNT, CDR2 YENEEA, per germline. The CDR3 protein is CASSTQGAYNEQFF. For the CDR3, the DNA is TGTGCCAGCAGCACACAGGGGGCCTACAATGAGCAGTTCTTC.

A note on this clone: The same CDR3 is also encoded by other DNA sequences in this sample. The J gene is TRBJ2-7, the V gene TRBV20-1; no firm D call. The CDR3 has 11 amino acids. Per the germline V gene, CDR1 is DFQATT and CDR2 is SNEGSKA (reference sequence). V gave up 0 bases and J gave up 4 bases, with 4 bases separating them. The CDR3 region has the DNA TGCAGTGCTAGAGACATTTACGAGCAGTACTTC. This codes for CSARDIYEQYF.

This clone was picked up one time. The chain is built from TRBV2 and TRBJ1-5; 7 bases match TRBD1. The CDR3 is 14 amino acids. The J segment lost 6 bases and the V segment lost 3 bases, leaving 5 bases of the junction unmatched. CDR1 and CDR2 from the germline V gene are SNHLY and FYNNEI. The CDR3 DNA is TGTGCCAGCAGTGACGGGACAGCCGGTCAGCCCCAGCATTTT. The encoded protein is CASSDGTAGQPQHF.

CDR3 amino acids: CASSQDVGDLSSYEQYF. CDR3 coding DNA: TGTGCCAGCAGCCAAGATGTAGGGGACTTGAGCTCCTACGAGCAGTACTTC. This rearrangement joins TRBV4-2 to TRBJ2-7; D might be TRBD2 (6 bases). The CDR3 spans 17 residues. The germline gives CDR1 LGHNA, CDR2 YNFKEQ. V was clipped by 0 bases and J by 0 bases, with 15 bases between them.

The CDR3 loop is CATSDAERAGSYNEQFF. The CDR3 bases are TGTGCCACCAGTGACGCCGAACGAGCGGGGTCCTACAATGAGCAGTTCTTC. This chain connects TRBV24-1 to TRBJ2-1; TRBD2 matches 7 bases. The CDR3 runs to 17 residues. Germline loops: CDR1 KGHDR, CDR2 SFDVKD. V trimming: 4 bases; J trimming: 1 base; junction bases outside the gene matches: 9.

The rearrangement links TRBV3-1 (or the pseudogene TRBV3-2) to TRBJ2-6; D is ambiguous. The CDR3 runs 20 residues. Trimming removed 2 bases at V and 0 bases at J, with 20 bases between. Germline-derived CDR1 and CDR2 are LGHDT and YNNKEL (reference sequence). CDR3 amino acids: CASSQRTYVQKSSGANVLTF. CDR3 nucleotides: TGTGCCAGCAGCCAACGCACCTACGTACAGAAGAGCTCTGGGGCCAACGTCCTGACTTTC.

J is TRBJ1-5 and V is TRBV30; possibly TRBD1 for D (5 bases). This CDR3 region has 15 residues. Germline assignment: CDR1 GTSNPN and CDR2 SVGIG (reference sequence). Trimming removed 2 bases from V and 9 bases from J, with 20 bases in between. The CDR3, as DNA: TGTGCCTGGAGTCAAGCGGGGGGACCGGGCTTGCCCCAGCATTTT. This codes for CAWSQAGGPGLPQHF. Looking up the rest from reference TRBV30 and TRBJ1-5 gives the full variable domain: SQTIHQWPATLVQPVGSPLSLECTVEGTSNPNLYWYRQAAGRGLQLLFYSVGIGQISSEVPQNLSASRPQDRQFILSSKKLLLSDSGFYLCAWSQAGGPGLPQHFGDGTRLSIL.

The chain couples TRBV5-5 to TRBJ2-3, with D possibly being TRBD2 (6 bases). The ends were cut back, 4 bases at V and 0 bases at J, with 15 bases in the middle. This CDR3 has 16 residues. Germline V gives CDR1 SGHKS, CDR2 YYEKEE (reference sequence). CDR3 DNA: TGTGCCAGCAGCACTGGGGACTGGAGAAGCACAGATACGCAGTATTTT. It specifies CASSTGDWRSTDTQYF. The full variable domain, completed using reference TRBV5-5 and TRBJ2-3, is DAGVTQSPTHLIKTRGQQVTLRCSPISGHKSVSWYQQVLGQGPQFIFQYYEKEERGRGNFPDRFSARQFPNYSSELNVNALLLGDSALYLCASSTGDWRSTDTQYFGPGTRLTVL.